This T cell receptor (beta chain) is from a study of control samples from healthy donors and cancer patients. The germline V gene has CDR1 SEHNR and CDR2 FQNEAQ (reference sequence). There are 14 residues in the CDR3. Trimming cost V 4 bases and J 1 base, with 10 bases left between them. Sequenced by immunoSEQ multiplex PCR; TCRdb stores in-frame clones only, minus some. The table records some 130,000 clones, about 91% of them present only once. Sequencing was carried out using blood. The TCR was taken from a man in his forties or fifties in good health. The rearrangement links TRBV7-9 to TRBJ1-1; possible D gene TRBD1, 6 bases. CDR3 nucleotide sequence: TGTGCCAGCAGCTCAACAGGGACGAACACTGAAGCTTTCTTT. Translation: CASSSTGTNTEAFF. The full variable domain, its missing parts supplied by reference TRBV7-9 and TRBJ1-1, is DTGVSQNPRHKITKRGQNVTFRCDPISEHNRLYWYRQTLGQGPEFLTYFQNEAQLEKSRLLSDRFSAERPKGSFSTLEIQRTEQGDSAMYLCASSSTGTNTEAFFGQGTRLTVV.